Listed below are T cell receptor beta chains from one sample, sequenced in a study of blood T cell repertoires in COVID-19. Generated by immunoSEQ multiplex PCR, the TCRdb table keeps only in-frame clones and is missing some. The sample lists roughly 280,000 clones; approximately 86% were seen once. Sequencing was carried out using peripheral blood. The receptors originated from a man younger than 45 with active or convalescent COVID-19. The CDR3 runs from the conserved cysteine through the conserved F or W. D genes are given only for firm matches.

CDR3 length	D gene	V gene	J gene	CDR3 protein
17	.	TRBV4-1	TRBJ2-2	CASSHQSGGPGTGELFF
12	.	TRBV2	TRBJ2-7	CASGYRSYEQYF
16	TRBD2	TRBV27	TRBJ2-2	CASSLWTSGGAGELFF
12	.	TRBV2	TRBJ2-4	CASSEDRARKYF
15	TRBD1	TRBV9	TRBJ1-1	CASSVGTGGGTEAFF
16	.	TRBV6-5	TRBJ1-6	CASSYSIPGEVSPLHF
17	.	TRBV7-6	TRBJ2-3	CASSLVQGTSSTDTQYF
15	.	TRBV7-2	TRBJ2-7	CASSLGGLWSYEQYF
14	.	TRBV5-8	TRBJ1-2	CASSFTGLYYGYTF
12	.	TRBV6-5	TRBJ1-2	CASSPGARGYTF
16	TRBD1	TRBV15	TRBJ2-3	CATSGDSGGIVDTQYF
14	.	TRBV5-6	TRBJ1-1	CASSSYWAGDEAFF
15	TRBD2	TRBV6-1	TRBJ2-5	CASSESSGGAETQYF
15	TRBD1	TRBV6-5	TRBJ2-5	CASSYGTGELETQYF
14	.	TRBV9	TRBJ2-5	CASSVGAAQETQYF
14	.	TRBV6-6	TRBJ1-2	CASTYPDNSYGYTF
16	.	TRBV6-2/TRBV6-3	TRBJ2-1	CASSQTGFSSYNEQFF
15	TRBD1	TRBV19	TRBJ1-5	CASRGTGESNQPQHF
15	.	TRBV12-5	TRBJ1-1	CASGSLKTGLPEAFF
15	.	TRBV7-8	TRBJ1-1	CASSYNRAFNTEAFF
15	.	TRBV10-1	TRBJ2-7	CASSEASANSYEQYF
16	TRBD1	TRBV5-1	TRBJ1-5	CASSPGTVNSNQPQHF
14	TRBD1	TRBV18	TRBJ1-1	CASSRDRKNTEAFF
15	.	TRBV30	TRBJ1-2	CAWKRQGPVPGGYTF
15	TRBD1	TRBV2	TRBJ1-1	CASSILTGARSEAFF
14	TRBD2	TRBV7-9	TRBJ2-2	CASSPQGGTGELFF
16	TRBD2	TRBV4-3	TRBJ2-1	CASSHIPSGGAHEQFF
15	.	TRBV7-3	TRBJ2-1	CASSFSRGSYNEQFF